The source of this TCR beta chain is a study of T cell changes during pregnancy in multiple sclerosis. Assay used: immunoSEQ multiplex PCR; TCRdb lists only in-frame clones, some missing. Altogether about 38,000 clones are present, about nine tenths being singletons, with the ten largest covering 6% to 7.5%. The sample here was CD8+ T cells from peripheral blood mononuclear cells, taken in the second trimester of pregnancy. This receptor was obtained from a female donor with multiple sclerosis, enrolled in a pregnancy study.

This CDR3 is CASSSSSYLATEQYF. The CDR3 DNA reads TGCGCCAGCAGCTCTTCAAGTTATCTAGCGACCGAGCAGTACTTC. The chain combines TRBV5-1 with TRBJ2-7; perhaps TRBD2 as D (6 bases). This CDR3 region has 15 residues. Trimming stripped 3 bases from V and 6 bases from J, with 19 bases between. CDR1 and CDR2 from the germline V gene are SGHRS and YFSETQ.